The present T cell receptor beta chain was sequenced within a study of control samples from healthy donors and cancer patients. This CDR3 has 12 amino acids. Losses at the gene ends were 6 bases for V and 5 bases for J; bases not matched to a gene: 3. Germline CDR1 MNHNY, CDR2 SVGAGI (reference sequence). Here immunoSEQ multiplex PCR was the method, and the copy in TCRdb shows in-frame clones only, minus some. Of some 150,000 clones listed, around 95% were seen once; the top ten hold approximately 6%. This chain uses TRBV6-6 with TRBJ1-1; 7 bases align to TRBD1. This sequence originates from a man between 40 and 49 years old in good health. The sample consisted of blood. The CDR3 DNA sequence: TGTGCCAGCAGCCCGACAGGGACTGAAGCTTTCTTT. This encodes CASSPTGTEAFF.